This entry lists 2 T cell receptor beta chains sequenced from one sample in a study of OX40 agonist ivuxolimab in advanced cancers. Assay used: immunoSEQ multiplex PCR; TCRdb lists only in-frame clones, some missing. The table has approximately 25,000 clones, 75% to 80% seen once. This sample comprised CD4+ or CD8+ T cells sorted from blood, obtained in a trial of the OX40 agonist ivuxolimab. Receptors originate from an adult with an advanced solid tumor such as melanoma, head and neck, liver or kidney cancer.

The chain combines TRBV30 with TRBJ1-2, with D possibly being TRBD1 (6 bases). Trimming took 4 bases from V and 4 from J, leaving 16 bases between them. Looked up from germline, CDR1 is GTSNPN and CDR2 is SVGIG (reference sequence). This CDR3 region has 14 residues. CDR3 amino acids: CAWKTGPGAYGYTF. For the CDR3, the DNA is TGTGCCTGGAAGACTGGACCAGGGGCCTATGGCTACACCTTC.

The count of this clone is one. The chain combines TRBV2 with TRBJ2-5, with D perhaps matching TRBD2 (6 bases). The J call is uncertain, as TRBJ2-7 better fits the DNA end. The CDR3 totals 16 residues. Germline CDR1 and CDR2: SNHLY and FYNNEI. CDR3 bases: TGTGCCAGCCGGGAGAAAACAGCTCTGAGCTCCTACGAGCAGTACTTC. Its translation is CASREKTALSSYEQYF.